The 23 T cell receptor beta chains presented below share a single source sample, sequenced in a study of graft-versus-host responses after intestinal transplantation. Antigen specificity for these receptors is unknown. Sequenced by immunoSEQ multiplex PCR; TCRdb stores in-frame clones only, minus some. The sample shows 150,000 or so clones, around 90% of them seen only once. This specimen consisted of unstimulated CD4+ T cells sorted from spleen or lymph node cells, obtained before intestinal transplant. The receptors derive from a human donor who received an intestinal transplant.

This chain connects TRBV30 to TRBJ2-7, with 11 bases lining up with TRBD2. This CDR3 contains 15 residues. The ends lost 0 bases at V and 7 bases at J; junction bases unmatched: 8. Germline values: CDR1 GTSNPN, CDR2 SVGIG (reference sequence). The CDR3 region is CAWSVLSASGREQYF. CDR3 nucleotides: TGTGCCTGGAGTGTACTCTCGGCTAGCGGGAGGGAGCAGTACTTC.

V is TRBV28 and J is TRBJ2-7; 8 positions match TRBD1. This CDR3 contains 13 residues. Germline CDR1 is MDHEN and CDR2 is SYDVKM. Trimming took 8 bases from V and 4 from J; bases not matched to a gene: 7. The DNA of the CDR3 is TGTGCCAGCGGGGACAGGAGACCTTACGAGCAGTACTTC. Translated, it gives CASGDRRPYEQYF. Full variable domain (missing parts from reference TRBV28 and TRBJ2-7): DVKVTQSSRYLVKRTGEKVFLECVQDMDHENMFWYRQDPGLGLRLIYFSYDVKMKEKGDIPEGYSVSREKKERFSLILESASTNQTSMYLCASGDRRPYEQYFGPGTRLTVT.

The gene calls are TRBV6-1 and TRBJ1-5; D gene uncertain. Deletions cut 8 bases from V and 2 bases from J, with 13 bases between. The germline CDR1 and CDR2 sequences are MNHNS and SASEGT. The CDR3 length is 14 residues. CDR3 DNA: TGTGCCAGCCGGTTTTCAGCCCGCAATCAGCCCCAGCATTTT. Translation: CASRFSARNQPQHF.

V usage is TRBV5-1 and J usage is TRBJ2-5; 10 positions match TRBD2. V lost 1 base and J lost 2; bases outside the gene matches: 5. The CDR3 runs to 16 residues. Germline CDR1 and CDR2: SGHRS and YFSETQ. CDR3 DNA: TGCGCCAGCAGCTTGTGGGCTAGCGGGAGTCAAGAGACCCAGTACTTC. It translates to CASSLWASGSQETQYF.

This clone showed up just a few times. The rearrangement uses TRBV15 and TRBJ1-1; D gene uncertain. The V and J ends lost 8 bases and 4 bases respectively, with 14 bases between them. CDR1 and CDR2 (germline): LNHNV, YYDKDF (reference sequence). The CDR3 is 13 residues long. CDR3 bases: TGTGCCACCGGCCGCGAGTTGAGCACTGAAGCTTTCTTT. This encodes CATGRELSTEAFF.

This chain links TRBV18 with TRBJ2-1, with D hard to call. The V end was cut by 2 bases, the J end by 7 bases, with 15 bases between. The germline CDR1 and CDR2 sequences are KGHSH and LQKENI. The CDR3 runs 15 residues. Written as DNA, the CDR3 is TGTGCCAGCTCACCATCAACTCCCGCCCCTAATGAGCAGTTCTTC. Protein: CASSPSTPAPNEQFF.

The gene calls are TRBV28 and TRBJ2-7; 7 bases match TRBD1. The V and J ends lost 4 bases and 4 bases, in that order; junction bases with no gene match: 7. Germline loops: CDR1 MDHEN, CDR2 SYDVKM. CDR3 length: 14 amino acids. The CDR3 nucleotides read TGTGCCAGCAGTTCCATTATACAGGGGTACGAGCAGTACTTC. Protein sequence: CASSSIIQGYEQYF.

The chain couples TRBV5-1 to TRBJ2-7; D not certain. The CDR3 totals 14 residues. Trimming took off 0 bases at V and 7 bases at J, with 14 bases between the two ends. CDR1 and CDR2 (germline): SGHRS, YFSETQ. For the CDR3, the DNA is TGCGCCAGCAGCTTGGCCACGGGTCAAACAGAGCAGTACTTC. Its protein product is CASSLATGQTEQYF.

This clone appeared a single time. The rearrangement joins TRBV19 to TRBJ2-3, with unresolved D. V lost 6 bases to trimming and J lost 0 bases, with 10 bases between them. The CDR3 consists of 14 residues. Per germline, CDR1 LNHDA and CDR2 SQIVND (reference sequence). CDR3 region: CASSRSVSTDTQYF. Here the CDR3 DNA reads TGTGCCAGTAGCAGAAGCGTCAGCACAGATACGCAGTATTTT.

The genes are TRBV19 and TRBJ2-1; D is ambiguous. Germline assignment: CDR1 LNHDA and CDR2 SQIVND (reference sequence). The V gene lost 7 bases and the J gene lost 0 bases, with 13 bases spanning the gap. This CDR3 is 15 amino acids long. The DNA for the CDR3 is TGTGCCAGTACTAAAAAGGGCAGCTCCTACAATGAGCAGTTCTTC. It specifies CASTKKGSSYNEQFF.

The V call is TRBV5-3, the J call TRBJ1-4; D is unresolved. TRBV5-3 is placed among ORFs of uncertain function. Trimming removed 1 base from V and 5 bases from J, with 15 bases in between. This CDR3 comprises 16 residues. In DNA, the CDR3 is TGTGCCAGAAGCTTGTCTTTAAGGCAGCGGAATGAAAAACTGTTTTTT. Translated, it gives CARSLSLRQRNEKLFF.

V and J are TRBV7-3 and TRBJ1-2; no clear D gene. V lost 4 bases to trimming and J lost 4 bases, with 10 bases between them. CDR1 is SGHTA and CDR2 is FQGTGA in the germline V gene. This CDR3 comprises 13 residues. CDR3 coding DNA: TGTGCCAGCAGCTCTCAGGCCGCCTATGGCTACACCTTC. Translation gives CASSSQAAYGYTF.

This sequence joins TRBV11-3 and TRBJ2-2; perhaps D is TRBD1 or TRBD2 (5 bases each). Germline CDR1 and CDR2: SGHNT and YENEEA. The CDR3 consists of 14 residues. V shed 3 bases and J shed 7 bases, with 12 bases lying between them. CDR3 DNA sequence: TGTGCCAGCAGCTTGGCAGGGACCGACGGGGAGCTGTTTTTT. Protein product: CASSLAGTDGELFF.

The CDR3: CATRAQGVYGYTF. CDR3 bases: TGTGCCACCAGGGCTCAGGGGGTCTATGGCTACACCTTC. V usage is TRBV6-1 and J usage is TRBJ1-2, with 7 nucleotides matching TRBD1. The CDR3 is 13 amino acids. The V gene end was trimmed by 10 bases and the J gene end by 4 bases; junction bases not matched to a gene: 9. Germline V gene data show CDR1 as MNHNS and CDR2 as SASEGT.

The J gene is TRBJ1-2, the V gene TRBV28; TRBD1 matches 7 bases. V was clipped by 4 bases and J by 8 bases; unmatched bases: 4. This CDR3 is built from 12 residues. Germline CDR1 is MDHEN and CDR2 is SYDVKM. This CDR3 is CASSSGQEGYTF. The CDR3 nucleotides read TGTGCCAGCAGTTCCGGACAGGAGGGCTACACCTTC.

The gene calls are TRBV5-4 and TRBJ2-7; D uncertain. Trimming left V 3 bases short and J 4 bases short, with 5 bases between. Germline CDR1 reads SGHNT; CDR2 reads YYREEE (reference sequence). The CDR3 sequence is 11 residues long. CDR3 nucleotides: TGTGCCAGCAGCTCTGTTTACGAGCAGTACTTC. It codes for CASSSVYEQYF.

This chain uses TRBV9 with TRBJ2-1; D not resolved. The CDR3 has 15 residues. V was cut by 4 bases and J by 5 bases, with 16 bases left in between. Germline assignment: CDR1 SGDLS and CDR2 YYNGEE. CDR3 nucleotides: TGTGCCAGCAGCACCTCCTCCGGGTTAAACAATGAGCAGTTCTTC. Translating gives CASSTSSGLNNEQFF.

The chain joins TRBV9 to TRBJ1-1; D is possibly TRBD1 (6 bases). Trimming left V 0 bases short and J 4 bases short, with 13 bases between. Looked up from germline, CDR1 is SGDLS and CDR2 is YYNGEE. CDR3 length equals 15 residues. The CDR3 DNA is TGTGCCAGCAGCGTAGTGGGGGGGCGACCCACTGAAGCTTTCTTT. This sequence encodes CASSVVGGRPTEAFF.

V is TRBV7-9 and J is TRBJ2-1, with D possibly TRBD1 on 6 matching bases. CDR3 length: 17 residues. Trimming took 5 bases from V and 0 from J, leaving 17 bases between them. Germline lookup yields CDR1 SEHNR and CDR2 FQNEAQ (reference sequence). CDR3 amino acids: CASSSATGRSSYNEQFF. DNA for the CDR3: TGTGCCAGCAGCAGTGCGACAGGCCGGAGCTCCTACAATGAGCAGTTCTTC.

This clone appeared a few times. V is TRBV4-1 and J is TRBJ2-7; D might be TRBD1 (5 bases). The CDR3 has 12 residues. Germline V gene sequence: CDR1 MGHRA, CDR2 YSYEKL. V was shortened by 3 bases and J by 6 bases, with 9 bases between the two germline ends. Here the CDR3 reads CASSHERGEQYF. In nucleotides, the CDR3 is TGCGCCAGCAGCCACGAAAGGGGCGAGCAGTACTTC.

The rearrangement joins TRBV7-2 to TRBJ2-1; 13 bases agree with TRBD2. Germline V gene sequence: CDR1 SGHTA, CDR2 FQGNSA. CDR3 length: 15 residues. V shed 5 bases and J 6 bases; nucleotides not matched to a gene: 4. CDR3 sequence reads: CASSRTSGGPNEQFF. The CDR3 DNA reads as TGTGCCAGCAGCCGGACTAGCGGGGGCCCCAATGAGCAGTTCTTC.

V and J are TRBV6-1 and TRBJ1-1; D is perhaps TRBD1 (5 bases). This CDR3 has 14 amino acids. V was shortened by 5 bases and J by 4 bases, with 14 bases between the two germline ends. In germline, CDR1 is MNHNS, CDR2 SASEGT. CDR3 in amino acids: CASSPLFGGTEAFF. The CDR3 nucleotides read TGTGCCAGCAGTCCACTTTTCGGGGGCACTGAAGCTTTCTTT.

V usage is TRBV5-4 and J usage is TRBJ2-1; D unresolved. The CDR3 loop spans 14 amino acids. V was clipped by 0 bases and J by 8 bases, with 12 bases between them. Germline CDR1 reads SGHNT; CDR2 reads YYREEE (reference sequence). DNA of the CDR3: TGTGCCAGCAGCTTGGAAGTTGCAGTCGATGAGCAGTTCTTC. The encoded protein is CASSLEVAVDEQFF.